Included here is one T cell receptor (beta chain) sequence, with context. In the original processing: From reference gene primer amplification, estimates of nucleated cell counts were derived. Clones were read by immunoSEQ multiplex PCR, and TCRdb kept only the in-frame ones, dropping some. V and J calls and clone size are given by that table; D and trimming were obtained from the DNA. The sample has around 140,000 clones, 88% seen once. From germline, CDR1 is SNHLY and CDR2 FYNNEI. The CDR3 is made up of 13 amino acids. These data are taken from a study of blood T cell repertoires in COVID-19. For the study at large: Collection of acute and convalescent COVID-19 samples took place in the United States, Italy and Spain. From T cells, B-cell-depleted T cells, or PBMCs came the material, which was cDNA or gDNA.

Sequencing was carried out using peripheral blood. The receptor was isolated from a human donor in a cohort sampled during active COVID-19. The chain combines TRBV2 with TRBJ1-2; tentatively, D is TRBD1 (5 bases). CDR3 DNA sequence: TGTGGGGGCAAGCCCAGGGCAGGCTATGGCTACACCTTC. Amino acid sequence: CGGKPRAGYGYTF.